This T cell receptor beta chain was documented in a study of blood T cells in healthy people across ages. Study-wide results and caveats: Since the PBMCs were unsorted, naive and antigen-experienced cells could not be conclusively compared.

It was with a sample-barcoded 5' primer and a J-beta primer mix that a second PCR of about 6 to 12 cycles was run. TCRdb reanalysed the 5' RACE reads using MiXCR and keeps one entry per CDR3 protein. The table records about 1 million distinct CDR3 sequences, 20% to 25% of them present only once. To note about this clonotype: As yet, its antigen is unknown.

These data were also filed under a second study, of T cells of mothers and their children. That study reports: For related and unrelated pairs alike, thymic selection shapes TCR recombination output similarly. An overlap that was slightly higher, though non-significant, was seen in related mother-child pairs versus unrelated pairs.

The source of this sequence is a girl aged 2 to 9 in good health. The sample consisted of blood.

CDR3 loop: CASSQVDRETQYF. In DNA, the CDR3 is TGTGCCAGCAGCCAAGTAGACAGGGAGACCCAGTACTTC. This rearrangement joins TRBV4-2 to TRBJ2-5; tentatively, D is TRBD1 (6 bases). The CDR3 consists of 13 residues. The V and J ends lost 1 base and 5 bases respectively, with 8 bases between them. Germline CDR1 and CDR2: LGHNA and YNFKEQ.